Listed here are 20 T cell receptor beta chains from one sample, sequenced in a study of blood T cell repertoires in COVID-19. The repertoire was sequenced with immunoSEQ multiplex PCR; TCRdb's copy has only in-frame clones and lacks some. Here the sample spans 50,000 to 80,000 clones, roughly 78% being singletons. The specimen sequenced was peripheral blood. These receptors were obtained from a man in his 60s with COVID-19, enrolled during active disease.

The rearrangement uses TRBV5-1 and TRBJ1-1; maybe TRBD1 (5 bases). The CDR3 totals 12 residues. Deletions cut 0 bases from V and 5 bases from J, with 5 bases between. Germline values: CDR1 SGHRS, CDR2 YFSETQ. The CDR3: CASSLGQTEAFF. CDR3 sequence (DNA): TGCGCCAGCAGCTTGGGACAGACTGAAGCTTTCTTT.

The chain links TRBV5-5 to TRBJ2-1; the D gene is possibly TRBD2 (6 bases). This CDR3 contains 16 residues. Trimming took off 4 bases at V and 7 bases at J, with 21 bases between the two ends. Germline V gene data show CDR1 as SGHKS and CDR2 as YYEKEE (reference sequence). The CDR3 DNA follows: TGTGCCAGCAGCCACCCCACTAGCCTCCCGGGGAATGAGCAGTTCTTC. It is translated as CASSHPTSLPGNEQFF.

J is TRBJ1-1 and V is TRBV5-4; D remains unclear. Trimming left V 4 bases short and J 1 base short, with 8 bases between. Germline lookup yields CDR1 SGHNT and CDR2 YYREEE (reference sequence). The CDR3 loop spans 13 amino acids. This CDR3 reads CASSIERNTEAFF. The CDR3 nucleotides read TGTGCCAGCAGCATTGAGAGGAACACTGAAGCTTTCTTT.

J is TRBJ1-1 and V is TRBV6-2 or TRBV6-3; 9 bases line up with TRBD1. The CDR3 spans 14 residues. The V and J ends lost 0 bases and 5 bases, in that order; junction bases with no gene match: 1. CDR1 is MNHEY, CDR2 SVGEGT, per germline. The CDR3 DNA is TGTGCCAGCAGTTACTCGACAGGGGGGACTGAAGCTTTCTTT. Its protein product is CASSYSTGGTEAFF.

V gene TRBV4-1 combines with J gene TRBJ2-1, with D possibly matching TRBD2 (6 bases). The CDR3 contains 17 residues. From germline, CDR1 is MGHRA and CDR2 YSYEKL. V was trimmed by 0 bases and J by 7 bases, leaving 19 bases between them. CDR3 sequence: CASSQDLPGRLRNEQFF. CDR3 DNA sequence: TGCGCCAGCAGCCAAGATCTACCCGGGAGACTGAGGAATGAGCAGTTCTTC.

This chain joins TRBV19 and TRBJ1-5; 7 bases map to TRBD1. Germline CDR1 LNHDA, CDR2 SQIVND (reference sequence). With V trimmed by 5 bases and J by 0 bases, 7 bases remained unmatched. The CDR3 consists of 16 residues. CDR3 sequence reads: CASSPRGTYSNQPQHF. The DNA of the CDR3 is TGTGCCAGTAGTCCCAGGGGGACATATAGCAATCAGCCCCAGCATTTT.

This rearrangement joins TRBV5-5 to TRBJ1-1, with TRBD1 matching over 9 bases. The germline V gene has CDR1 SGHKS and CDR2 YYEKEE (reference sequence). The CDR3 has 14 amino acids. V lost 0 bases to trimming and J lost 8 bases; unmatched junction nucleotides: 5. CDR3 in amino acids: CASSLGDRATEAFF. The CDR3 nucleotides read TGTGCCAGCAGCTTGGGGGACAGGGCAACCGAAGCTTTCTTT.

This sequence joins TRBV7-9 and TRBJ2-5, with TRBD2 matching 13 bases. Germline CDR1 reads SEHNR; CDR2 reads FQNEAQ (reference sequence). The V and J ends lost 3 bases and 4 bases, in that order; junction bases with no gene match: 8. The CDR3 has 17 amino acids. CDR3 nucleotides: TGTGCCAGCAGCTTCGGGACTAGCGGGAACACTCCAGAGACCCAGTACTTC. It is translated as CASSFGTSGNTPETQYF.

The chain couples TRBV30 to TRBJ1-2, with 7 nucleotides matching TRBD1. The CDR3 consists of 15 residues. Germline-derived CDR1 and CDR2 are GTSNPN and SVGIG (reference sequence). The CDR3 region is CAIDGGGVGVYGYTF. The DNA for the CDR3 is TGTGCTATCGATGGAGGGGGCGTAGGCGTCTATGGCTACACCTTC.

The CDR3 coding sequence is TGTGCCAGCAGTTTCCGGGGTTCACCCCTCCACTTT. Encoded protein: CASSFRGSPLHF. The chain links TRBV27 to TRBJ1-6; D is uncertain. The CDR3 consists of 12 residues. The V gene lost 3 bases and the J gene lost 9 bases, with 6 bases spanning the gap. Germline CDR1 and CDR2: MNHEY and SMNVEV (reference sequence).

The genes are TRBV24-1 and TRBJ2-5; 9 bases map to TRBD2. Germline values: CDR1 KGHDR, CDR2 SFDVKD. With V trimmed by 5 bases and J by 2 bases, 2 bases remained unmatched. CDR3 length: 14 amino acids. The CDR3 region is CATSAAGGQETQYF. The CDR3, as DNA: TGTGCCACCAGTGCCGCGGGGGGGCAAGAGACCCAGTACTTC.

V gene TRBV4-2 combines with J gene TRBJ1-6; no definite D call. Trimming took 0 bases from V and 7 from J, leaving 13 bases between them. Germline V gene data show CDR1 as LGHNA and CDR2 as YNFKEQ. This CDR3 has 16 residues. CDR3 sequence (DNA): TGTGCCAGCAGCCAAGATCCTGGGTGGGAGAATTCACCCCTCCACTTT. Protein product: CASSQDPGWENSPLHF.

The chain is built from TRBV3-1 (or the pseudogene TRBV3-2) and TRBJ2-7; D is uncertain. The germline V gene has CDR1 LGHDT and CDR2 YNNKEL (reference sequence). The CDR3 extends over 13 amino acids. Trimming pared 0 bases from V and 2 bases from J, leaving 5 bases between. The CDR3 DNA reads TGTGCCAGCAGCCAAGATGGCCCCTACGAGCAGTACTTC. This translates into CASSQDGPYEQYF.

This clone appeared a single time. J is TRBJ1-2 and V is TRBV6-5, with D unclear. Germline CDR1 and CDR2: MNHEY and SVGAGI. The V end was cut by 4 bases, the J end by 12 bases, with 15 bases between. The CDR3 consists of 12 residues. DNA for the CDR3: TGTGCCAGCAGTTCCGATCTAGGAGTGCACACCTTC. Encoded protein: CASSSDLGVHTF.

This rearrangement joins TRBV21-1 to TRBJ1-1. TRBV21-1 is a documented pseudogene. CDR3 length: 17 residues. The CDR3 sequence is CASPLFSWRLMNTEAFF. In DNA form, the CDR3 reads TGTGCCAGCCCTTTGTTTAGTTGGAGACTGATGAACACTGAAGCTTTCTTT.

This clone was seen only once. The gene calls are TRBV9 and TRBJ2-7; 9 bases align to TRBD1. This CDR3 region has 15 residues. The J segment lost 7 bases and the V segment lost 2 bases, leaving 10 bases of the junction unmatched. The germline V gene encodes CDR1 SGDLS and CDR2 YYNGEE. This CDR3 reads CASSVSGTGPGEQYF. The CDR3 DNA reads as TGTGCCAGCAGCGTTTCCGGGACAGGGCCGGGTGAGCAGTACTTC.

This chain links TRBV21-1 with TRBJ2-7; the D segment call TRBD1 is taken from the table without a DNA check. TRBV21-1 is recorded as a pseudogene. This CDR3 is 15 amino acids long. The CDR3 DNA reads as TGTGCCAGCAGTTCAGAAGCAGGGGAACCCTACGAGCAGTACTTC. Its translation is CASSSEAGEPYEQYF.

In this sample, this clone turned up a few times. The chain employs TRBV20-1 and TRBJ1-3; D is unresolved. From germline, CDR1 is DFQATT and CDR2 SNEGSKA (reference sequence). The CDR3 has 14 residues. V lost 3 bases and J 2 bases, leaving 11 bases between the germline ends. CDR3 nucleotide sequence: TGCAGTGCTAGTGAGAATGAGGCTGGAAACACCATATATTTT. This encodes CSASENEAGNTIYF.

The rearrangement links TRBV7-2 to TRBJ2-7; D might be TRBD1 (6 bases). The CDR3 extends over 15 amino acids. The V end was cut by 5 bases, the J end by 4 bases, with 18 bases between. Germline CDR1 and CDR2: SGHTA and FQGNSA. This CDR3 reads CASSLGGEASYEQYF. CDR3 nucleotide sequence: TGTGCCAGCAGCCTAGGGGGAGAAGCGAGTTACGAGCAGTACTTC.

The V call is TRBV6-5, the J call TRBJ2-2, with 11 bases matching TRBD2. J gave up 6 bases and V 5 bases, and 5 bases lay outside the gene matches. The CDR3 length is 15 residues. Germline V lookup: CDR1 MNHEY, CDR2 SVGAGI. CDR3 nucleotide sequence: TGTGCCAGCAGTCAACTAGCGGGAGTCCCCGGGGAGCTGTTTTTT. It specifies CASSQLAGVPGELFF.